One and the same sample provided the 17 T cell receptor beta chains below, sequenced in a study of cytotoxic CD8 clonotypes in ibrutinib-treated CLL. Method: immunoSEQ multiplex PCR; TCRdb's copy keeps in-frame clones and lacks some. The repertoire has around 24,000 clones, 78% of them found once; the top ten carry under 9.5%. The sequencing here drew on PBMCs, taken before ibrutinib treatment. These receptors were obtained from a human donor with chronic lymphocytic leukemia.

This clone was recorded a few times. This chain connects TRBV20-1 to TRBJ2-7; possibly TRBD1 for D (6 bases). V lost 3 bases to trimming and J lost 5 bases, with 8 bases between them. CDR3 length: 11 residues. CDR1 DFQATT and CDR2 SNEGSKA come from the germline V gene (reference sequence). As DNA, the CDR3 is TGCAGTGCTAGCCAGGGGAACGAGCAGTACTTC. Protein: CSASQGNEQYF.

In this sample, this clone turned up a few times. This chain connects TRBV19 to TRBJ1-5; possibly TRBD1 for D (6 bases). The germline V gene encodes CDR1 LNHDA and CDR2 SQIVND (reference sequence). The CDR3 has 16 amino acids. Trimming left V 4 bases short and J 2 bases short, with 15 bases between. CDR3 nucleotides: TGTGCCAGTAGTAAGGTGGGGGCGGTAGGCAATCAGCCCCAGCATTTT. Encoded protein: CASSKVGAVGNQPQHF.

This clone was observed once. The rearrangement joins TRBV6-5 to TRBJ2-3, with D perhaps matching TRBD2 (5 bases). Germline V gives CDR1 MNHEY, CDR2 SVGAGI. This CDR3 contains 15 residues. Trimming shortened V by 1 base and J by 0 bases, and 8 bases separated the two germline ends. The CDR3 loop is CASSYFGESTDTQYF. The CDR3 region has the DNA TGTGCCAGCAGTTACTTCGGGGAAAGCACAGATACGCAGTATTTT.

The chain uses TRBV19 and TRBJ2-2, with D unresolved. CDR1 LNHDA and CDR2 SQIVND come from the germline V gene (reference sequence). CDR3 size: 14 residues. The V end was cut by 3 bases, the J end by 8 bases, with 13 bases between. The CDR3 reads CASSISSNGGELFF. The CDR3 bases are TGTGCCAGTAGTATTTCGAGTAATGGAGGGGAGCTGTTTTTT.

This clone was counted a few times. This chain connects TRBV14 to TRBJ2-3; a possible D gene is TRBD2 (6 bases). Trimming removed 5 bases at V and 1 base at J, with 22 bases between. CDR1 and CDR2 from the germline V gene are SGHDN and FVKESK. The length of the CDR3 is 18 residues. CDR3 residues: CASSLGGAGGLRTDTQYF. For the CDR3, the DNA is TGTGCCAGCAGCTTAGGAGGGGCTGGAGGTTTGCGCACAGATACGCAGTATTTT.

V and J are TRBV15 and TRBJ2-7, with TRBD1 matching 8 bases. CDR1 and CDR2 (germline): LNHNV, YYDKDF (reference sequence). After removal of 0 bases from V and 9 bases from J, the junction contained 4 bases not matched to a gene. The CDR3 spans 13 residues. The CDR3 here is CATSRDRGLGQYF. The CDR3 DNA is TGTGCCACCAGCAGAGACAGGGGGCTAGGGCAGTACTTC.

The chain employs TRBV27 and TRBJ2-7; the D call may be TRBD1 or TRBD2 (5 bases each). Per germline, CDR1 MNHEY and CDR2 SMNVEV (reference sequence). Trimming shortened V by 6 bases and J by 1 base, and 13 bases separated the two germline ends. This CDR3 has 14 amino acids. Here the CDR3 DNA reads TGTGCCAGCAGACGGGACGCGAAATCCTACGAGCAGTACTTC. As protein: CASRRDAKSYEQYF.

V is TRBV7-8 and J is TRBJ2-3; a weak D match, TRBD2 (6 bases). Trimming left V 2 bases short and J 1 base short, with 10 bases between. This CDR3 contains 15 residues. Germline V CDR1 and CDR2: SGHVS, FQNEAQ. The CDR3 loop reads CASSLLTGGTDTQYF. The CDR3 bases are TGTGCCAGCAGCTTATTAACGGGAGGCACAGATACGCAGTATTTT.

The chain employs TRBV29-1 and TRBJ2-7; D might be TRBD1 or TRBD2, each matching 5 bases. The CDR3 spans 12 residues. Trimming cost V 5 bases and J 2 bases, with 10 bases left between them. Germline lookup yields CDR1 SQVTM and CDR2 ANQGSEA. The CDR3, as DNA: TGCAGCGTTCGTCGGGGCCCCTACGAGCAGTACTTC. This translates into CSVRRGPYEQYF.

The chain links TRBV19 to TRBJ2-4; no definite D call. The V and J ends lost 5 bases and 0 bases respectively, with 8 bases between them. Germline V lookup: CDR1 LNHDA, CDR2 SQIVND (reference sequence). The CDR3 covers 14 residues. In DNA form, the CDR3 reads TGTGCCAGTAGTCTAAATCCAGCCAAAAACATTCAGTACTTC. This encodes CASSLNPAKNIQYF.

V gene TRBV10-1 combines with J gene TRBJ2-3; 11 positions match TRBD2. V trimming: 3 bases; J trimming: 6 bases; junction bases outside the gene matches: 8. Germline V gene data show CDR1 as WNHNN and CDR2 as SYGVQD (reference sequence). This CDR3 is built from 16 residues. The CDR3: CASSDASGRSPDTQYF. The CDR3 DNA follows: TGCGCCAGCAGTGATGCTAGCGGGAGGTCCCCGGATACGCAGTATTTT.

The chain is built from TRBV7-2 and TRBJ2-5; D may be TRBD2 (5 bases). The germline V and J ends were trimmed by 5 bases and 3 bases, with 16 bases remaining between them. This CDR3 is 15 amino acids long. Germline loops: CDR1 SGHTA, CDR2 FQGNSA. DNA for the CDR3: TGTGCCAGCAGCCCCCTCAATCGGGAAGAAGAGACCCAGTACTTC. Amino acids: CASSPLNREEETQYF.

The chain couples TRBV7-6 to TRBJ2-3; TRBD1 aligns across 11 bases. Germline values: CDR1 SGHVS, CDR2 FNYEAQ. J was trimmed by 7 bases and V by 5 bases; bases with no gene match: 5. This CDR3 is built from 14 residues. The DNA for the CDR3 is TGTGCCAGCAGCCGGGACAGGGGGGGTCATACGCAGTATTTT. Amino acids: CASSRDRGGHTQYF.

The J gene is TRBJ2-1, the V gene TRBV29-1, with 10 positions matching TRBD2. The trim removed 5 bases at V and 9 bases at J, leaving 13 bases unmatched. The CDR3 has 15 residues. Germline CDR1 reads SQVTM; CDR2 reads ANQGSEA. This CDR3 reads CSVTASGSFSGEQFF. The CDR3 nucleotides read TGCAGCGTTACCGCTAGCGGGAGTTTCTCTGGTGAGCAGTTCTTC.

This chain connects TRBV4-2 to TRBJ2-7; 10 bases match TRBD2. The CDR3 is 16 amino acids. The germline CDR1 and CDR2 sequences are LGHNA and YNFKEQ. J lost 6 bases, V lost 0 bases, and 8 bases had no gene match. The CDR3 DNA is TGTGCCAGCAGCCAAGATCAAGCAGCGGGAGGGACCGAGCAGTACTTC. It yields the protein CASSQDQAAGGTEQYF.

This chain uses TRBV7-8 with TRBJ2-1; the match to TRBD2 covers 11 bases. Germline assignment: CDR1 SGHVS and CDR2 FQNEAQ. V gave up 5 bases and J gave up 0 bases; unmatched junction bases: 15. The CDR3 sequence is 20 residues long. The CDR3 spells CASSRFLAGGPSHSYNEQFF. The CDR3, as DNA: TGTGCCAGCAGCCGATTTCTAGCGGGAGGTCCCTCTCACTCCTACAATGAGCAGTTCTTC. The entire variable domain, with the rest obtained from reference TRBV7-8 and TRBJ2-1, is as follows: GAGVSQSPRYKVAKRGQDVALRCDPISGHVSLFWYQQALGQGPEFLTYFQNEAQLDKSGLPSDRFFAERPEGSVSTLKIQRTQQEDSAVYLCASSRFLAGGPSHSYNEQFFGPGTRLTVL.

CDR3 DNA sequence: TGTGCCTGGAGTGCTACTGTGGGGTGGGGGGCGAGCACAGATACGCAGTATTTT. Amino acid sequence: CAWSATVGWGASTDTQYF. The gene calls are TRBV30 and TRBJ2-3, with D perhaps given as TRBD1 or TRBD2 (6 bases each). The germline V and J ends were trimmed by 1 base and 0 bases, with 20 bases remaining between them. The V gene's germline CDR1 is GTSNPN and CDR2 SVGIG (reference sequence). This CDR3 has 18 residues.